A single T cell receptor (beta chain) is shown here with its context. Original methodology: Using reference gene primer amplification, nucleated cell counts were estimated. Here immunoSEQ multiplex PCR was the method, and the copy in TCRdb shows in-frame clones only, minus some. Clonal size and the V and J genes are those of that table, whereas D and trimming came from the DNA. Among around 180,000 clones, almost 80% were seen once, and the ten largest hold approximately 15%. This CDR3 spans 14 amino acids. V lost 6 bases, J lost 0 bases, and 9 bases lay in between. Germline V gene sequence: CDR1 LGHNA, CDR2 YNFKEQ. The record originates from a study of blood T cell repertoires in COVID-19.

This clonotype originated in a man aged 55 to 69 with active or convalescent COVID-19. The chain is built from TRBV4-2 and TRBJ2-1; D unresolved. The sequencing sample was made of peripheral blood. In DNA form, the CDR3 reads TGTGCCAGCAGTTCGATGAGCTCCTACAATGAGCAGTTCTTC. As protein: CASSSMSSYNEQFF.